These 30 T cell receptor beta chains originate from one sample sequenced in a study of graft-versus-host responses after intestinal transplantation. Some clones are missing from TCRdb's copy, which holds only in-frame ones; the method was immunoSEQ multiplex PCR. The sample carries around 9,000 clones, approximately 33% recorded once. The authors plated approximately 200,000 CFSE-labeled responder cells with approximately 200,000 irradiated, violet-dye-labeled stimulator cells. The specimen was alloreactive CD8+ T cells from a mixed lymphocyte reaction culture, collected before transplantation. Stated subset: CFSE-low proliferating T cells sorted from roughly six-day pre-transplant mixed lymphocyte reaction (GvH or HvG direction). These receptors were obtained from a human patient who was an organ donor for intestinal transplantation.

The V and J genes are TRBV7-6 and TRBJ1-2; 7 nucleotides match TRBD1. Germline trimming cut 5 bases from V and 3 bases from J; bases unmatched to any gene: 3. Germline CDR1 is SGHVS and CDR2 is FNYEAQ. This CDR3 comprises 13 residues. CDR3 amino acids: CASSGGQDYGYTF. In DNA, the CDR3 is TGTGCCAGCAGCGGTGGACAGGACTATGGCTACACCTTC.

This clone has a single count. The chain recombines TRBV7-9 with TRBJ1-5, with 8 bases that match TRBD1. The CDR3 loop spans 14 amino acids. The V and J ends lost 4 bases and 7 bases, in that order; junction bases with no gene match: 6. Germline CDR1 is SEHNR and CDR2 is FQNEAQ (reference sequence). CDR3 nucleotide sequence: TGTGCCAGCAGCTACGGACAGGGCGGGCAGCCCCAGCATTTT. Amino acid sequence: CASSYGQGGQPQHF. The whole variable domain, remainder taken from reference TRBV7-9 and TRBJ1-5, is DTGVSQNPRHKITKRGQNVTFRCDPISEHNRLYWYRQTLGQGPEFLTYFQNEAQLEKSRLLSDRFSAERPKGSFSTLEIQRTEQGDSAMYLCASSYGQGGQPQHFGDGTRLSIL.

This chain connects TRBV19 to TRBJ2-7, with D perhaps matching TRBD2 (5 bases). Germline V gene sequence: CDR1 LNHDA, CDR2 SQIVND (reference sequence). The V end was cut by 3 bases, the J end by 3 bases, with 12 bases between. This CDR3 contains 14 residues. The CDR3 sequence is CASSMMDSSYEQYF. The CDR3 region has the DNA TGTGCCAGTAGTATGATGGACTCTAGCTACGAGCAGTACTTC.

The CDR3 DNA sequence: TGTGCCAGCAGTTTAATAGCGGGTTATGACGAGCAGTACTTC. This codes for CASSLIAGYDEQYF. The gene calls are TRBV27 and TRBJ2-7; TRBD2 agrees at 7 bases. The length of the CDR3 is 14 residues. V shed 2 bases, J shed 5 bases, and the junction held 6 bases outside the gene matches. Germline V gene sequence: CDR1 MNHEY, CDR2 SMNVEV (reference sequence).

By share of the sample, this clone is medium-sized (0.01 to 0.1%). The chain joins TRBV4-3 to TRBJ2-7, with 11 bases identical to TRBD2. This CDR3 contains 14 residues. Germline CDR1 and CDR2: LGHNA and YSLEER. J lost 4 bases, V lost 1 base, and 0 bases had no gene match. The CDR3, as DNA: TGCGCCAGCAGCCAAGGGACTAGCGGGTACGAGCAGTACTTC. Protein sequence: CASSQGTSGYEQYF.

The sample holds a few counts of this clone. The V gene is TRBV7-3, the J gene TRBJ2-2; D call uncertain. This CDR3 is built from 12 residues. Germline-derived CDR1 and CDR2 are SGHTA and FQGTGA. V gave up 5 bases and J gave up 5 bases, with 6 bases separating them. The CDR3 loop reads CASSPITGELFF. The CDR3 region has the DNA TGTGCCAGCAGCCCTATAACCGGGGAGCTGTTTTTT.

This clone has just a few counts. This CDR3 is CACSALDRIYGYTF. CDR3 nucleotides: TGTGCCTGTTCCGCTCTCGACAGGATCTATGGCTACACCTTC. The J gene is TRBJ1-2, the V gene TRBV30; maybe TRBD1 (6 bases). The V end lost 6 bases, the J end lost 4 bases, and 18 bases lay between the germline ends. There are 14 residues in the CDR3. Looked up from germline, CDR1 is GTSNPN and CDR2 is SVGIG (reference sequence). Full variable domain (rest looked up from reference TRBV30 and TRBJ1-2): SQTIHQWPATLVQPVGSPLSLECTVEGTSNPNLYWYRQAAGRGLQLLFYSVGIGQISSEVPQNLSASRPQDRQFILSSKKLLLSDSGFYLCACSALDRIYGYTFGSGTRLTVV.

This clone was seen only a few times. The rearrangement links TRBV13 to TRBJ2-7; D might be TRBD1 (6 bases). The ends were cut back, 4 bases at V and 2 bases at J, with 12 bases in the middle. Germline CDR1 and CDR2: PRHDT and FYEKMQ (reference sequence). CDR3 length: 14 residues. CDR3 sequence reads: CASSSPGTPYEQYF. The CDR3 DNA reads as TGTGCCAGCAGCTCGCCCGGGACACCCTACGAGCAGTACTTC.

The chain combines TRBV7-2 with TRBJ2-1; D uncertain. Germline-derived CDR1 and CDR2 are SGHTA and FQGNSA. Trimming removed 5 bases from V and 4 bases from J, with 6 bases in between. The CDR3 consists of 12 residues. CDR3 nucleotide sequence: TGTGCCAGCAGCGAGAATTACAATGAGCAGTTCTTC. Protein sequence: CASSENYNEQFF.

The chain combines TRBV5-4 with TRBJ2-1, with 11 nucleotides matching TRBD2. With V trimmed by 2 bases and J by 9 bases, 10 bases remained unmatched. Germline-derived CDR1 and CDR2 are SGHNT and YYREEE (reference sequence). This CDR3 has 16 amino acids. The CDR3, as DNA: TGTGCCAGCAGCTTTGACGGGACTAGCGGATGGAGTGAGCAGTTCTTC. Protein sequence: CASSFDGTSGWSEQFF.

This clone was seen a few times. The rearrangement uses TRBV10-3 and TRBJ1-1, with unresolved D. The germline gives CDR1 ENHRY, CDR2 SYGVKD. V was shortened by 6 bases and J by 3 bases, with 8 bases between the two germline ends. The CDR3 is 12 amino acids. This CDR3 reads CAISPQDTEAFF. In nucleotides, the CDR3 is TGTGCCATCAGCCCCCAGGACACTGAAGCTTTCTTT.

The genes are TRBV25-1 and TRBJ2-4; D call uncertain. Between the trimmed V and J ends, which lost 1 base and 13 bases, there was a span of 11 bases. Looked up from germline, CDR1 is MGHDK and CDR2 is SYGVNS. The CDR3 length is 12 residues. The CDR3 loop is CASSESGFIQYF. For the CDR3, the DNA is TGTGCCAGCAGTGAATCGGGTTTTATACAGTACTTC.

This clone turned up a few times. The CDR3 spells CASSLGWAKADEKLFF. The CDR3 coding sequence is TGTGCCAGCAGCTTAGGGTGGGCCAAAGCGGATGAAAAACTGTTTTTT. V and J are TRBV11-2 and TRBJ1-4; D is unclear. The length of the CDR3 is 16 residues. The V and J ends lost 1 base and 6 bases respectively, with 15 bases between them. Germline CDR1 is SGHAT and CDR2 is FQNNGV.

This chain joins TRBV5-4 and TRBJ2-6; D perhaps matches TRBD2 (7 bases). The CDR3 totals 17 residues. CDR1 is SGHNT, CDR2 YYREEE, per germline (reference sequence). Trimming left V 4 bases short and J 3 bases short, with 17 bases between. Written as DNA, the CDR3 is TGTGCCAGCAGCCACGGGGAGGGGGACTATGGGGCCAACGTCCTGACTTTC. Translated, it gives CASSHGEGDYGANVLTF. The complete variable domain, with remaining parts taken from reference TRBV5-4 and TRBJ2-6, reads ETGVTQSPTHLIKTRGQQVTLRCSSQSGHNTVSWYQQALGQGPQFIFQYYREEENGRGNFPPRFSGLQFPNYSSELNVNALELDDSALYLCASSHGEGDYGANVLTFGAGSRLTVL.

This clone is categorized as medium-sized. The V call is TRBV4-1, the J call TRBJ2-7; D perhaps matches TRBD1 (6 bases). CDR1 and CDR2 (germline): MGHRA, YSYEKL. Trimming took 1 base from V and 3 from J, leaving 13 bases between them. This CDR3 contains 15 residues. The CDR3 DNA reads TGCGCCAGCAGCCAAGTCCCGGACAGTTTCTACGAGCAGTACTTC. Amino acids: CASSQVPDSFYEQYF.

CDR3 in DNA: TGTGCCAGCCGCGGTCTGTGGCCGGGATATGATTCACCCCTCCACTTT. Protein: CASRGLWPGYDSPLHF. V is TRBV11-2 and J is TRBJ1-6; D not certain. The ends were cut back, 8 bases at V and 8 bases at J, with 22 bases in the middle. This CDR3 has 16 amino acids. Germline assignment: CDR1 SGHAT and CDR2 FQNNGV. Supplemented by reference TRBV11-2 and TRBJ1-6, the full variable domain reads EAGVAQSPRYKIIEKRQSVAFWCNPISGHATLYWYQQILGQGPKLLIQFQNNGVVDDSQLPKDRFSAERLKGVDSTLKIQPAKLEDSAVYLCASRGLWPGYDSPLHFGNGTRLTVT.

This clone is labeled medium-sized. The CDR3 nucleotides read TGTGCCAGCAGTTTCGGTCTCGGGGCCGGGGAGCTGTTTTTT. Protein: CASSFGLGAGELFF. This chain links TRBV28 with TRBJ2-2, with D perhaps matching TRBD2 (5 bases). CDR3 length equals 14 residues. Trimming pared 3 bases from V and 6 bases from J, leaving 11 bases between. Germline V gene data show CDR1 as MDHEN and CDR2 as SYDVKM.

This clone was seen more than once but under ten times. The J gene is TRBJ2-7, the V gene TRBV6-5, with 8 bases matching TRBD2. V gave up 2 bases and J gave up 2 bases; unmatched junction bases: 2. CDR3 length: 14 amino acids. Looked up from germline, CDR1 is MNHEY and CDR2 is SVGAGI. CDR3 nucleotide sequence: TGTGCCAGCAGTTACCGGGAGGGAGCCTACGAGCAGTACTTC. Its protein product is CASSYREGAYEQYF.

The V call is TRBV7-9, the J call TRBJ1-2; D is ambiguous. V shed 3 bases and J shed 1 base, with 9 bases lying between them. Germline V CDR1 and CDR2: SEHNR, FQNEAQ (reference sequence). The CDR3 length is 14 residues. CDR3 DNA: TGTGCCAGCAGCTTGGACTTCTATAACTATGGCTACACCTTC. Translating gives CASSLDFYNYGYTF.

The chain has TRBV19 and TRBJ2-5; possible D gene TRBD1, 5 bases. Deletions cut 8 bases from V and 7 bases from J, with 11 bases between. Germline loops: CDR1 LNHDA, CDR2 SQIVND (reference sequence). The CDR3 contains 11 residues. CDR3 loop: CASAGRGTQYF. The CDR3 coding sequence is TGTGCCAGTGCCGGAAGGGGGACCCAGTACTTC.

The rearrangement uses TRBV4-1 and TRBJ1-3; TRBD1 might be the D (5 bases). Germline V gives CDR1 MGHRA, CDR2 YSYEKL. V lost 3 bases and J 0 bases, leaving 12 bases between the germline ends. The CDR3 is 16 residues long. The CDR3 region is CASSQGTGNSGNTIYF. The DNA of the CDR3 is TGCGCCAGCAGCCAGGGAACAGGAAACTCTGGAAACACCATATATTTT.

The CDR3 spells CASSSYREVEQYF. The CDR3 DNA reads TGTGCCAGCAGCTCCTACCGGGAGGTCGAGCAGTACTTC. The chain carries TRBV7-9 and TRBJ2-7; 7 bases map to TRBD2. Trimming cost V 4 bases and J 6 bases; bases outside gene matches: 6. This CDR3 has 13 residues. The germline V gene has CDR1 SEHNR and CDR2 FQNEAQ (reference sequence).

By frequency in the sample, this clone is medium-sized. CDR3: CASRGASGGWDTQYF. In DNA form, the CDR3 reads TGTGCCAGCAGGGGGGCTAGCGGGGGGTGGGATACGCAGTATTTT. The rearrangement joins TRBV2 to TRBJ2-3, with 11 bases aligning to TRBD2. The CDR3 totals 15 residues. Germline values: CDR1 SNHLY, CDR2 FYNNEI. V trimming: 6 bases; J trimming: 6 bases; junction bases outside the gene matches: 8.

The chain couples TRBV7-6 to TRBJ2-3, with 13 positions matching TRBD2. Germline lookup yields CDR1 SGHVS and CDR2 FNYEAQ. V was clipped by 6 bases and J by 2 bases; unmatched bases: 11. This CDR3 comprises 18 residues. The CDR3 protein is CASRTPGLAGPFTDTQYF. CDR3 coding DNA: TGTGCCAGCAGAACACCGGGACTAGCGGGGCCCTTCACAGATACGCAGTATTTT. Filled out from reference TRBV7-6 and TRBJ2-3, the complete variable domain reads GAGVSQSPRYKVTKRGQDVALRCDPISGHVSLYWYRQALGQGPEFLTYFNYEAQQDKSGLPNDRFSAERPEGSISTLTIQRTEQRDSAMYRCASRTPGLAGPFTDTQYFGPGTRLTVL.

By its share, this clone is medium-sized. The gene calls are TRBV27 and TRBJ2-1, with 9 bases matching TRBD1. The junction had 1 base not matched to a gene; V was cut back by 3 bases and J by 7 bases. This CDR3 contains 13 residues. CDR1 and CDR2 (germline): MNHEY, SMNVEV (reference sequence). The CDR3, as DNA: TGTGCCAGCAGTTTCGGACAGGGGAATGAGCAGTTCTTC. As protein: CASSFGQGNEQFF.

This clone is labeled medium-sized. DNA for the CDR3: TGTGCCAGCAGCTTAATAAATGGCGATACGCAGTATTTT. Translation: CASSLINGDTQYF. This rearrangement joins TRBV7-3 to TRBJ2-3, with D unclear. Germline V CDR1 and CDR2: SGHTA, FQGTGA. This CDR3 contains 13 residues. V was pared by 1 base and J by 6 bases, with 8 bases between.

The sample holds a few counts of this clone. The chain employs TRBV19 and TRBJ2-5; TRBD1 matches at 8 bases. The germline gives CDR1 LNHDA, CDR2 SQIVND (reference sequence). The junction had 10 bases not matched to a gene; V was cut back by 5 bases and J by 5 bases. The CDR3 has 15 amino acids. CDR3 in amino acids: CASSSPAGGQETQYF. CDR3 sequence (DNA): TGTGCCAGTAGTTCCCCGGCAGGGGGCCAGGAGACCCAGTACTTC.

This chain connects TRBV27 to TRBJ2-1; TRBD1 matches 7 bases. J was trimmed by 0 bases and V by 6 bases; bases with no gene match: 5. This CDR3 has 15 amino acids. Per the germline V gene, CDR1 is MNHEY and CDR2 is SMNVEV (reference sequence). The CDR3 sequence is CASSLDRASYNEQFF. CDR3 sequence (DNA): TGTGCCAGCAGCTTAGACAGGGCCTCCTACAATGAGCAGTTCTTC.

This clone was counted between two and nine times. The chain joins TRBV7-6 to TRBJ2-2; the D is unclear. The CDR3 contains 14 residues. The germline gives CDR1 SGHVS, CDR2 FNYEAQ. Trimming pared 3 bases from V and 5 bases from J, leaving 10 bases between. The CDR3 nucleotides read TGTGCCAGCAGCTTCTATGAGGCGACCGGGGAGCTGTTTTTT. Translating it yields CASSFYEATGELFF. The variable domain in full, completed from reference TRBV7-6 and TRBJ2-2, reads GAGVSQSPRYKVTKRGQDVALRCDPISGHVSLYWYRQALGQGPEFLTYFNYEAQQDKSGLPNDRFSAERPEGSISTLTIQRTEQRDSAMYRCASSFYEATGELFFGEGSRLTVL.

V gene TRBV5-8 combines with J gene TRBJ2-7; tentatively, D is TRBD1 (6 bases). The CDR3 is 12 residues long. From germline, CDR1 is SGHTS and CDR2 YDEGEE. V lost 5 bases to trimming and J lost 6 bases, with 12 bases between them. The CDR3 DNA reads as TGTGCCAGCAGGACAGGCCCCACCGAGCAGTACTTC. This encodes CASRTGPTEQYF.